A single sample gave rise to the 17 T cell receptor beta chains below, sequenced in a study of cytomegalovirus exposure and HLA in healthy donors. Repertoires were generated with immunoSEQ multiplex PCR, while TCRdb's copy carries only in-frame clones and drops some. The sample has around 200,000 clones; around 90% are singletons. Sequenced material: PBMCs. These receptor sequences come from a woman in her late teens or twenties in good health and CMV-seronegative.

This clone appeared a few times. For the CDR3, the DNA is TGTGCCAGCAGCTTAGCAGGAGCCTACGAGCAGTACTTC. Protein sequence: CASSLAGAYEQYF. The rearrangement joins TRBV7-6 to TRBJ2-7; D gene unclear. V lost 0 bases to trimming and J lost 2 bases, with 5 bases between them. In germline, CDR1 is SGHVS, CDR2 FNYEAQ. This CDR3 is built from 13 residues.

This rearrangement joins TRBV14 to TRBJ2-7; 9 positions match TRBD1. Germline CDR1 SGHDN, CDR2 FVKESK. This CDR3 spans 16 amino acids. V was pared by 4 bases and J by 0 bases, with 7 bases of the junction left unmatched. In nucleotides, the CDR3 is TGTGCCAGCAGCCGGGGACAGGGTCTGAGCTCCTACGAGCAGTACTTC. It translates to CASSRGQGLSSYEQYF.

Here the CDR3 reads CASSMTSGSTGELFF. CDR3 nucleotide sequence: TGTGCCAGTAGTATGACTAGCGGGAGCACCGGGGAGCTGTTTTTT. V usage is TRBV19 and J usage is TRBJ2-2, with TRBD2 matching over 12 bases. Germline V gene sequence: CDR1 LNHDA, CDR2 SQIVND (reference sequence). After removal of 3 bases from V and 4 bases from J, the junction contained 0 bases not matched to a gene. This CDR3 is built from 15 residues.

This clone was recorded only once. V gene TRBV6-5 combines with J gene TRBJ2-7; 8 bases agree with TRBD1. V lost 0 bases, J lost 5 bases, and 6 bases stayed unmatched. The CDR3 has 15 amino acids. CDR1 is MNHEY, CDR2 SVGAGI, per germline. The DNA for the CDR3 is TGTGCCAGCAGTTACTCTTGGACAGGGATACACGAGCAGTACTTC. It yields the protein CASSYSWTGIHEQYF.

This sequence joins TRBV4-1 and TRBJ2-4, with TRBD1 as a possible D gene (5 bases). The V and J ends lost 0 bases and 9 bases respectively, with 12 bases between them. The CDR3 runs to 14 residues. The germline V gene has CDR1 MGHRA and CDR2 YSYEKL. The CDR3, as DNA: TGCGCCAGCAGCCAAGATGCAGGGTTGGGCATTCAGTACTTC. The encoded protein is CASSQDAGLGIQYF.

This clone showed up just a few times. This CDR3 is also generated by other DNA sequences in the sample. V and J are TRBV20-1 and TRBJ1-5; D is ambiguous. Trimming removed 5 bases from V and 2 bases from J, with 4 bases in between. This CDR3 region has 11 residues. Germline loops: CDR1 DFQATT, CDR2 SNEGSKA (reference sequence). The CDR3 spells CSAGRNQPQHF. The CDR3 nucleotides read TGCAGTGCTGGGCGCAATCAGCCCCAGCATTTT.

The chain links TRBV6-6 to TRBJ2-1; 11 bases agree with TRBD2. The germline gives CDR1 MNHNY, CDR2 SVGAGI (reference sequence). With V trimmed by 2 bases and J by 6 bases, 3 bases remained unmatched. The CDR3 extends over 15 amino acids. The CDR3 loop reads CASSYPGLAVNEQFF. In DNA, the CDR3 is TGTGCCAGCAGTTACCCGGGACTAGCGGTCAATGAGCAGTTCTTC.

The chain combines TRBV5-4 with TRBJ1-1; a weak D match, TRBD1 (5 bases). Germline V gene data show CDR1 as SGHNT and CDR2 as YYREEE (reference sequence). This CDR3 contains 14 residues. V lost 2 bases to trimming and J lost 6 bases, with 14 bases between them. Written as DNA, the CDR3 is TGTGCCAGCAGCTTTGACTTTCAGGGTGCTGAAGCTTTCTTT. It yields the protein CASSFDFQGAEAFF.

This chain uses TRBV6-6 with TRBJ1-1; 8 bases agree with TRBD1. Germline CDR1 and CDR2: MNHNY and SVGAGI (reference sequence). The V segment lost 6 bases and the J segment 4 bases; nucleotides outside the gene matches: 4. This CDR3 has 13 residues. The CDR3 DNA is TGTGCCAGCAGCCCCGGGACAGGCACTGAAGCTTTCTTT. It specifies CASSPGTGTEAFF.

The gene calls are TRBV19 and TRBJ2-7; 9 nucleotides match TRBD2. Germline CDR1 LNHDA, CDR2 SQIVND (reference sequence). V lost 4 bases, J lost 0 bases, and 1 base stayed unmatched. CDR3 length: 14 amino acids. The CDR3, as DNA: TGTGCCAGTAGTAATAGCGGGGGCTCCTACGAGCAGTACTTC. Amino acid sequence: CASSNSGGSYEQYF.

The genes are TRBV7-9 and TRBJ2-1; the D gene is possibly TRBD1 (8 bases). The CDR3 spans 14 residues. CDR1 and CDR2 from the germline V gene are SEHNR and FQNEAQ (reference sequence). Trimming cost V 2 bases and J 9 bases, with 14 bases left between them. CDR3 sequence (DNA): TGTGCCAGCAGCTTAACCACAGGGGGGGTTGAGCAGTTCTTC. It encodes CASSLTTGGVEQFF. The variable domain in full, with the rest retrieved from reference TRBV7-9 and TRBJ2-1, is DTGVSQNPRHKITKRGQNVTFRCDPISEHNRLYWYRQTLGQGPEFLTYFQNEAQLEKSRLLSDRFSAERPKGSFSTLEIQRTEQGDSAMYLCASSLTTGGVEQFFGPGTRLTVL.

The rearrangement links TRBV9 to TRBJ2-7; 11 positions match TRBD1. CDR1 is SGDLS, CDR2 YYNGEE, per germline. Trimming took 3 bases from V and 4 from J; bases not matched to a gene: 3. The CDR3 has 14 amino acids. The CDR3 spells CASSGTGGLYEQYF. DNA for the CDR3: TGTGCCAGCAGCGGGACAGGGGGCTTGTACGAGCAGTACTTC. The whole variable domain, filled in from reference TRBV9 and TRBJ2-7, reads DSGVTQTPKHLITATGQRVTLRCSPRSGDLSVYWYQQSLDQGLQFLIQYYNGEERAKGNILERFSAQQFPDLHSELNLSSLELGDSALYFCASSGTGGLYEQYFGPGTRLTVT.

This clone showed up just once. The gene calls are TRBV5-1 and TRBJ2-7; 9 positions match TRBD2. V dropped 4 bases and J dropped 3; count of bases not matched to a gene: 8. CDR1 and CDR2 from the germline V gene are SGHRS and YFSETQ. This CDR3 contains 15 residues. DNA of the CDR3: TGCGCCAGCAGCCCGGGGGCTAGCGGGGTCTACGAGCAGTACTTC. This encodes CASSPGASGVYEQYF.

J is TRBJ2-7 and V is TRBV5-1; D is unresolved. The CDR3 has 15 residues. V dropped 1 base and J dropped 0 bases, with 11 bases sitting between them. Germline CDR1 is SGHRS and CDR2 is YFSETQ. CDR3 nucleotides: TGCGCCAGCAGCTTGATTTCTCCGAGCTCCTACGAGCAGTACTTC. Protein sequence: CASSLISPSSYEQYF.

V usage is TRBV5-8 and J usage is TRBJ2-5; TRBD2 aligns across 10 bases. The CDR3 is 13 amino acids. The V segment lost 4 bases and the J segment 5 bases; nucleotides outside the gene matches: 2. Germline assignment: CDR1 SGHTS and CDR2 YDEGEE. The CDR3 is CASSVGLAETQYF. The CDR3 nucleotides read TGTGCCAGCAGCGTGGGACTAGCGGAGACCCAGTACTTC.

The V gene is TRBV27, the J gene TRBJ2-5; tentative D call: TRBD2 (6 bases). Trimming removed 8 bases from V and 5 bases from J, with 9 bases in between. The V gene's germline CDR1 is MNHEY and CDR2 SMNVEV (reference sequence). This CDR3 has 11 amino acids. DNA for the CDR3: TGTGCCAGCCGGGCGGGGGAGACCCAGTACTTC. Protein sequence: CASRAGETQYF.

This clone was detected a few times. The chain recombines TRBV7-9 with TRBJ1-4, with a tentative D call TRBD1 (5 bases). V was shortened by 10 bases and J by 4 bases, with 10 bases between the two germline ends. Germline CDR1 SEHNR, CDR2 FQNEAQ (reference sequence). This CDR3 contains 12 residues. CDR3 in DNA: TGTGCCATCGCAGGGAATAATGAAAAACTGTTTTTT. Amino acid sequence: CAIAGNNEKLFF.